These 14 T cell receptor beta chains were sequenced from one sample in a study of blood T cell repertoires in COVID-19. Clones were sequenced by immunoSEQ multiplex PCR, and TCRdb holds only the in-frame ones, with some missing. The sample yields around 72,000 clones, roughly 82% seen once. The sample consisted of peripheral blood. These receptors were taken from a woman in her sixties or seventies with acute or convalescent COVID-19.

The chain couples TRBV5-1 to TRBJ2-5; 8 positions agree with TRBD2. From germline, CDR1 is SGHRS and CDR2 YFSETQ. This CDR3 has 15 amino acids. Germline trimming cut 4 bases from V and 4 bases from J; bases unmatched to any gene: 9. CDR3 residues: CASSINSGAGETQYF. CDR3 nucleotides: TGCGCCAGCAGCATAAATAGCGGGGCGGGAGAGACCCAGTACTTC.

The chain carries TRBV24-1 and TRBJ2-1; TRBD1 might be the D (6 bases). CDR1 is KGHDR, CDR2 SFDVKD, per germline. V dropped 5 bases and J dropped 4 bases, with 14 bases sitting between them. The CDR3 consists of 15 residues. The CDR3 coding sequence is TGTGCCACCAGTGTAATCAGGGGTGTATACAATGAGCAGTTCTTC. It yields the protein CATSVIRGVYNEQFF.

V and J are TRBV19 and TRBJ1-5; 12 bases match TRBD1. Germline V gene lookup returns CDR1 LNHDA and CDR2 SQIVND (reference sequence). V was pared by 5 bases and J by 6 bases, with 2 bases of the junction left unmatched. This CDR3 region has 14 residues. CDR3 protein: CASSGTGGGQPQHF. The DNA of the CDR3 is TGTGCCAGTAGTGGGACAGGGGGCGGTCAGCCCCAGCATTTT.

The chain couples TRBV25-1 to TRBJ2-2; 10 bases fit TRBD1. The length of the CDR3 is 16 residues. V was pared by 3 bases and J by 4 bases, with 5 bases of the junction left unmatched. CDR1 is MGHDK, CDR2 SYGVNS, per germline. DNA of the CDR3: TGTGCCAGCAGTGACACGGGACAGGGGCCCACCGGGGAGCTGTTTTTT. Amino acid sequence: CASSDTGQGPTGELFF. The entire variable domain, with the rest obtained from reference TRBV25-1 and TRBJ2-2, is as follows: EADIYQTPRYLVIGTGKKITLECSQTMGHDKMYWYQQDPGMELHLIHYSYGVNSTEKGDLSSESTVSRIRTEHFPLTLESARPSHTSQYLCASSDTGQGPTGELFFGEGSRLTVL.

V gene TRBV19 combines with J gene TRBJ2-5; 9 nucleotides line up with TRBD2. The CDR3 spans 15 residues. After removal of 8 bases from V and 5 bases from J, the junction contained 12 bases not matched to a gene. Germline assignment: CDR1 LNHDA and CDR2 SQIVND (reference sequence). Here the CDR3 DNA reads TGTGCCAGTTCTAAAGCGGGGGGAATCAGGGAGACCCAGTACTTC. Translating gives CASSKAGGIRETQYF.

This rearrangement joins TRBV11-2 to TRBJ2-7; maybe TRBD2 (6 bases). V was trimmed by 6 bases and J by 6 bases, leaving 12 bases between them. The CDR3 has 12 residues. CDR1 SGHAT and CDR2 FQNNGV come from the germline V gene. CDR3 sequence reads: CASSIGTAEQYF. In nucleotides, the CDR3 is TGTGCCAGCAGTATCGGGACTGCCGAGCAGTACTTC.

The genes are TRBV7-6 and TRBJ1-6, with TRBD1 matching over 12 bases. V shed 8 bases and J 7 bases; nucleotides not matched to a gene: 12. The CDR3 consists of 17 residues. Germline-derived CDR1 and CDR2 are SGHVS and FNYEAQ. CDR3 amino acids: CASSGTGGVRSNSPLHF. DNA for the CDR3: TGTGCCAGCTCCGGGACAGGGGGCGTCCGTTCGAATTCACCCCTCCACTTT.

The CDR3 region is CSVRKAREVSYEQYF. In DNA form, the CDR3 reads TGCAGCGTACGAAAGGCCCGGGAGGTCTCCTACGAGCAGTACTTC. The rearrangement links TRBV29-1 to TRBJ2-7, with 7 positions matching TRBD2. CDR1 is SQVTM and CDR2 is ANQGSEA in the germline V gene. The V segment lost 6 bases and the J segment 0 bases; nucleotides outside the gene matches: 11. The CDR3 loop spans 15 amino acids.

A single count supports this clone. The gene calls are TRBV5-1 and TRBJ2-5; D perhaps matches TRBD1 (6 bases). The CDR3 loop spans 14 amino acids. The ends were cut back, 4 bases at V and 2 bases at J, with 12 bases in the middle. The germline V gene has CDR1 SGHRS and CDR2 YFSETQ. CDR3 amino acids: CASSRRTAQETQYF. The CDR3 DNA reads TGCGCCAGCAGCCGGAGGACAGCACAAGAGACCCAGTACTTC.

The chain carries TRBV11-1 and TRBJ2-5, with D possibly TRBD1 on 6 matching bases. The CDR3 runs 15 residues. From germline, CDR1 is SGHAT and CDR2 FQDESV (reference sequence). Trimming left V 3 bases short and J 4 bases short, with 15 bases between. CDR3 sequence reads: CASSLIGTPGETQYF. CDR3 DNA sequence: TGTGCCAGCAGCTTGATTGGGACACCGGGAGAGACCCAGTACTTC.

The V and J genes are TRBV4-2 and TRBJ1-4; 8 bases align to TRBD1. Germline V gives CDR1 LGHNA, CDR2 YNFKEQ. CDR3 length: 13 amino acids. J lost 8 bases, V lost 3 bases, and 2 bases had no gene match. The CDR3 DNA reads TGTGCCAGCAGCCAGCCAGGGGGCGAAAAACTGTTTTTT. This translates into CASSQPGGEKLFF.

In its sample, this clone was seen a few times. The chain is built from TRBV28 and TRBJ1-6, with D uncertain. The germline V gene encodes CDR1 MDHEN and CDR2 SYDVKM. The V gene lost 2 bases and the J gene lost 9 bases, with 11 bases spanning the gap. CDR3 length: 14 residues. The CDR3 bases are TGTGCCAGCAGTTTACAACTCTCTAGTTCACCCCTCCACTTT. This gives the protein CASSLQLSSSPLHF.

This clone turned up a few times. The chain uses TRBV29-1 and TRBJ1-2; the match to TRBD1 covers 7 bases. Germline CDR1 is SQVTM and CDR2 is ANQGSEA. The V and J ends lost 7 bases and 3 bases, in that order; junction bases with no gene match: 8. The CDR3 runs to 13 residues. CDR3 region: CSAVQGTDYGYTF. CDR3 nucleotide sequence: TGCAGCGCCGTACAGGGGACTGACTATGGCTACACCTTC. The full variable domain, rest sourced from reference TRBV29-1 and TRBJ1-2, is SAVISQKPSRDICQRGTSLTIQCQVDSQVTMMFWYRQQPGQSLTLIATANQGSEATYESGFVIDKFPISRPNLTFSTLTVSNMSPEDSSIYLCSAVQGTDYGYTFGSGTRLTVV.

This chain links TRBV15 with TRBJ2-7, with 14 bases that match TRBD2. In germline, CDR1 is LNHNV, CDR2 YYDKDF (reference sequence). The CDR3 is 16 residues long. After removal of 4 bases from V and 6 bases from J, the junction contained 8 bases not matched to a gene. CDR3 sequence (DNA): TGTGCCACCAGCACCCCGACTAGCGGGGGGGCCCCCGAGCAGTACTTC. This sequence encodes CATSTPTSGGAPEQYF.